A single sample gave rise to the 6 T cell receptor beta chains below, sequenced in a study of regulatory T cells in long-lasting Graves disease. Through Arm-PCR of CDR3 regions and iRepertoire HTBI primers, TCR beta libraries were built. From the multiplex PCR reads, TCRdb called clonotypes with MiXCR, one entry per CDR3 protein. The data contain about 310,000 distinct CDR3 sequences, over 15% of them singletons. Time point in this sample: newly diagnosed GD, antithyroid drugs for less than 3 months. Scientists built the TCR library using RNA that was extracted from PBMCs. The specimen comprised peripheral blood mononuclear cells (PBMCs), sampled at new diagnosis, from a patient treated with antithyroid drugs. The receptors stem from a female donor with Graves disease.

Here the CDR3 DNA reads TGCAGCGCCTCTCGGGATCTGAACACTGAAGCTTTCTTT. This sequence encodes CSASRDLNTEAFF. V and J are TRBV29-1 and TRBJ1-1; no definite D call. Trimming pared 7 bases from V and 0 bases from J, leaving 12 bases between. CDR1 is SQVTM, CDR2 ANQGSEA, per germline. The CDR3 is 13 residues long.

To note about this clonotype: It is likely a read error, because the conserved phenylalanine at the end of the CDR3 is missing. The chain couples TRBV20-1 to TRBJ1-5, with D possibly TRBD1 on 5 matching bases. The V end lost 3 bases, the J end lost 1 base, and 10 bases lay between the germline ends. Germline CDR1 and CDR2: DFQATT and SNEGSKA (reference sequence). This CDR3 region has 14 residues. In DNA form, the CDR3 reads TGCAGTGCTAGCCGGGGGTCCAGCAATCAGCCCCAGCATTCT. Protein: CSASRGSSNQPQHS.

To note about this clonotype: A much more abundant neighbour one base away suggests this may be a read error. The chain employs TRBV20-1 and TRBJ1-1; the match to TRBD1 covers 12 bases. The germline gives CDR1 DFQATT, CDR2 SNEGSKA (reference sequence). This CDR3 comprises 16 residues. Unmatched junction bases numbered 11, after V lost 6 bases and J lost 3 bases. In DNA form, the CDR3 reads TGCAGTGCCTTAGTTGGGACAGGGGGCAGCTACACTGAAGCTTTCTTT. This gives the protein CSALVGTGGSYTEAFF.

This chain connects TRBV7-2 to TRBJ2-4, with TRBD2 identical over 11 bases. V lost 5 bases, J lost 1 base, and 4 bases stayed unmatched. Looked up from germline, CDR1 is SGHTA and CDR2 is FQGNSA. The CDR3 is made up of 16 amino acids. Here the CDR3 DNA reads TGTGCCAGCAGCAAAACTAGCGGGAGCGCCAAAAACATTCAGTACTTC. Residues: CASSKTSGSAKNIQYF.

Details on this clonotype: A read error may be the cause here, since a much bigger clone is one base away. The chain recombines TRBV2 with TRBJ2-1; D unclear. The germline CDR1 and CDR2 sequences are SNHLY and FYNNEI. The CDR3 runs to 11 residues. In DNA, the CDR3 is TGTGCCAGGAGTGTTTTCAATGAGCAGTTCTTC. Protein: CARSVFNEQFF.

This clonotype showed up many times. The genes are TRBV29-1 and TRBJ2-3; D is perhaps TRBD1 or TRBD2 (6 bases each). The CDR3 consists of 17 residues. Germline V lookup: CDR1 SQVTM, CDR2 ANQGSEA. Trimming shortened V by 4 bases and J by 3 bases, and 23 bases separated the two germline ends. The CDR3 nucleotides read TGCAGCGTTGGACCCGCACTTTGGGGGGCTGTTACAGATACGCAGTATTTT. Encoded protein: CSVGPALWGAVTDTQYF.